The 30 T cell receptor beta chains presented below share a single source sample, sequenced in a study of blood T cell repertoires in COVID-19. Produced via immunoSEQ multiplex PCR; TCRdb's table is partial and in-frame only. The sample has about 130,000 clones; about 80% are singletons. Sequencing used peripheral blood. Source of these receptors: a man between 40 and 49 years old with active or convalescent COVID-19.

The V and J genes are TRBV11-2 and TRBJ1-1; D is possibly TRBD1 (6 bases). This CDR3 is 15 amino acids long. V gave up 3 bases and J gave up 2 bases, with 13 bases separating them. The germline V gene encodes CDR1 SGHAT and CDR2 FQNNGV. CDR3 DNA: TGTGCCAGCAGCTTCGACAGGAGTCGAAACACTGAAGCTTTCTTT. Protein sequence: CASSFDRSRNTEAFF. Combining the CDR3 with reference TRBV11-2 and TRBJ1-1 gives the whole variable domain EAGVAQSPRYKIIEKRQSVAFWCNPISGHATLYWYQQILGQGPKLLIQFQNNGVVDDSQLPKDRFSAERLKGVDSTLKIQPAKLEDSAVYLCASSFDRSRNTEAFFGQGTRLTVV.

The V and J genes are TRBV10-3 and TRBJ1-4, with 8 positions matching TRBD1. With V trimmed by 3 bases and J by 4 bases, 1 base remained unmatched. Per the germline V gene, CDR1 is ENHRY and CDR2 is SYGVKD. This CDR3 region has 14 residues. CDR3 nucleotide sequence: TGTGCCATCAGTGATGGACAGGGTAATGAAAAACTGTTTTTT. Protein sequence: CAISDGQGNEKLFF.

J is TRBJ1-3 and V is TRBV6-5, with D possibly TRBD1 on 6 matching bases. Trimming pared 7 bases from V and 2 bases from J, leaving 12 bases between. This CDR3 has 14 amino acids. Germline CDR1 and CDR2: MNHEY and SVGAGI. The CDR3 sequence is CASTPSGAGNTIYF. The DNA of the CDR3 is TGTGCCAGCACCCCCTCAGGGGCTGGAAACACCATATATTTT.

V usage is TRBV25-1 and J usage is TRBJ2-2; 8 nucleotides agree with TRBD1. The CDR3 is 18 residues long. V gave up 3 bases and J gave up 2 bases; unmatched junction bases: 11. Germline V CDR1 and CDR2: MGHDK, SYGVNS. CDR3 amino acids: CASSDIPGQALNTGELFF. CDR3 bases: TGTGCCAGCAGTGACATTCCGGGACAGGCGTTAAACACCGGGGAGCTGTTTTTT.

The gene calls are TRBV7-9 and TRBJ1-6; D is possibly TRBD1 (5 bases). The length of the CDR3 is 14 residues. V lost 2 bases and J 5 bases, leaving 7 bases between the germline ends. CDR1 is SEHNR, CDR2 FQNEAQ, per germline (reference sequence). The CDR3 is CASSLLQDNSPLHF. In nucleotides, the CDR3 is TGTGCCAGCAGCTTATTACAGGATAATTCACCCCTCCACTTT.

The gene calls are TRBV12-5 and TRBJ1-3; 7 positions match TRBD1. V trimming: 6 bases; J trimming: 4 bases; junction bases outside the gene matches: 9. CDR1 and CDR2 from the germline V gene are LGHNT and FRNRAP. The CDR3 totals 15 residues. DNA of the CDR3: TGTGCTAGTGGCCGGCAGGGGGAAGGCGGAAACACCATATATTTT. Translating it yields CASGRQGEGGNTIYF.

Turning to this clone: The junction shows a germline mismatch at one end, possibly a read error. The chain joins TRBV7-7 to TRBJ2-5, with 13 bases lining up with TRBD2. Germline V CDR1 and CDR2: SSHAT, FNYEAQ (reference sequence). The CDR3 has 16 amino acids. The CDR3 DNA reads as TGTGCTAGCAGCCTACGGGGACTAGCGGGGCAAGAGACCCAGTACTTC. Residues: CASSLRGLAGQETQYF.

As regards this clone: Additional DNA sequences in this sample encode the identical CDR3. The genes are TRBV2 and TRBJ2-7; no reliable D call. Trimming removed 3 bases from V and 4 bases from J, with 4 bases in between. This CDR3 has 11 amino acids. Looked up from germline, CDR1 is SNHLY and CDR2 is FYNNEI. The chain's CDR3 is CASSERYEQYF. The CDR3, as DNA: TGTGCCAGCAGTGAGAGATACGAGCAGTACTTC.

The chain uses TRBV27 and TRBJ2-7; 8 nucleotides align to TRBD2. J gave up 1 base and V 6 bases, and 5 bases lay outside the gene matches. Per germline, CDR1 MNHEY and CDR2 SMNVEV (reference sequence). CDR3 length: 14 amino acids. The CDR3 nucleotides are TGTGCCAGCAGGGGGCGGGGGGTTTCCTACGAGCAGTACTTC. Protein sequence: CASRGRGVSYEQYF.

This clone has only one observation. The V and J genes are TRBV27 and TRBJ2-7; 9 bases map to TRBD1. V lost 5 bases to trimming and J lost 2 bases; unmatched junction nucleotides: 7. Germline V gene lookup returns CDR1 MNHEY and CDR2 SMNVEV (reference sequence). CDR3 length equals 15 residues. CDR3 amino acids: CASSPAGTGPYEQYF. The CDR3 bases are TGTGCCAGCAGTCCTGCCGGGACAGGGCCCTACGAGCAGTACTTC.

The DNA for the CDR3 is TGCGCCAGCAGCTTGTCCCATACTCAACTAGAGACCCAGTACTTC. Translating it yields CASSLSHTQLETQYF. The V and J genes are TRBV5-1 and TRBJ2-5; D gene unclear. Germline V lookup: CDR1 SGHRS, CDR2 YFSETQ. The CDR3 runs to 15 residues. With 1 base removed from V and 4 bases from J, the gap between germline ends came to 14 bases.

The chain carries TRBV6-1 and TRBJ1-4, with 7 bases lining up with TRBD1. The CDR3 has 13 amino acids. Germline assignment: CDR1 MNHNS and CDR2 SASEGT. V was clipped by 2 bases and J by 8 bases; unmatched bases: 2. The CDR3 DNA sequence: TGTGCCAGCAGTGAACAACAGGGGGAAAAACTGTTTTTT. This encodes CASSEQQGEKLFF.

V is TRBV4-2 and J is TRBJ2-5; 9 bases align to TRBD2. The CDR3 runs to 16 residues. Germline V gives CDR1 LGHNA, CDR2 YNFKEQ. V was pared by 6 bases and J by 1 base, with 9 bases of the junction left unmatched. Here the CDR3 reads CASSRYSGGFQETQYF. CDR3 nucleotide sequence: TGTGCCAGCAGTAGATATAGCGGGGGTTTCCAAGAGACCCAGTACTTC.

The CDR3 DNA reads TGTGCCAGCAGTTACCCAACTGAAGCTTTCTTT. Its protein product is CASSYPTEAFF. This chain links TRBV6-2 or TRBV6-3 with TRBJ1-1; D is ambiguous. This CDR3 has 11 amino acids. V dropped 2 bases and J dropped 5 bases, with 3 bases sitting between them. Per the germline V gene, CDR1 is MNHEY and CDR2 is SVGEGT.

The CDR3 DNA is TGCGCCAGCAGCCAAGTCCCGGCGGGACAGACGCTCTCCGGGGAGCTGTTTTTT. This translates into CASSQVPAGQTLSGELFF. The chain joins TRBV4-3 to TRBJ2-2; possibly TRBD1 for D (7 bases). The CDR3 spans 18 residues. In germline, CDR1 is LGHNA, CDR2 YSLEER. The V gene lost 1 base and the J gene lost 6 bases, with 21 bases spanning the gap.

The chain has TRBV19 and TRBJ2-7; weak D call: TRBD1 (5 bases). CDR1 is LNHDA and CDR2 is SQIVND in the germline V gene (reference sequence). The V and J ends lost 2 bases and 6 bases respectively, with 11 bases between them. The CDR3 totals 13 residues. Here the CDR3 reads CASSISGAVEQYF. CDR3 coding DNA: TGTGCCAGTAGTATATCTGGGGCGGTCGAGCAGTACTTC.

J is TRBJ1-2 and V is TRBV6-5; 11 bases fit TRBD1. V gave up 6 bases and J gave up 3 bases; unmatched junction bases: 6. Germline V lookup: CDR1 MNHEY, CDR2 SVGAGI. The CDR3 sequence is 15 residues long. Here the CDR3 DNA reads TGTGCCAGCAGATGGGGGGGACAGGGGGACTATGGCTACACCTTC. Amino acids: CASRWGGQGDYGYTF.

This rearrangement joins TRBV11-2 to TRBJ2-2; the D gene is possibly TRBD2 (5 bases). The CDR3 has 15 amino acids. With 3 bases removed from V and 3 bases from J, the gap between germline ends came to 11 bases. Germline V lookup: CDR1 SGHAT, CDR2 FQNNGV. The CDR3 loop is CASSFRGSYTGELFF. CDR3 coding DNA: TGTGCCAGCAGCTTTCGAGGGTCGTACACCGGGGAGCTGTTTTTT.

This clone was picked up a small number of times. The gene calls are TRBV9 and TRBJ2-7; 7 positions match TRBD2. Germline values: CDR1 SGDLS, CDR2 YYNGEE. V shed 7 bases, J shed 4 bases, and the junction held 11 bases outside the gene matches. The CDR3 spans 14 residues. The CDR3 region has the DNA TGTGCCAGCTCCGCCCATGGGGGGGATTACGAGCAGTACTTC. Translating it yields CASSAHGGDYEQYF. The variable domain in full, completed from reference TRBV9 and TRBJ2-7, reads DSGVTQTPKHLITATGQRVTLRCSPRSGDLSVYWYQQSLDQGLQFLIQYYNGEERAKGNILERFSAQQFPDLHSELNLSSLELGDSALYFCASSAHGGDYEQYFGPGTRLTVT.

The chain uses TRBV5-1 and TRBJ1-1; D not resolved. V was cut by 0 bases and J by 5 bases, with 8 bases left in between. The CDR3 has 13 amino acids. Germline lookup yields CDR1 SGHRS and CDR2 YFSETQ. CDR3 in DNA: TGCGCCAGCAGCTTGGACGGTTTGACTGAAGCTTTCTTT. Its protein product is CASSLDGLTEAFF.

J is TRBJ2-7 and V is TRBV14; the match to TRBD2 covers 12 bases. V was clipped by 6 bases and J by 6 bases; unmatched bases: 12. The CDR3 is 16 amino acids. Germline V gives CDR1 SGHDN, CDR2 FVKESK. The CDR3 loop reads CASRATSGGSFGEQYF. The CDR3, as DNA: TGTGCCAGCAGGGCCACTAGCGGGGGGTCTTTCGGCGAGCAGTACTTC.

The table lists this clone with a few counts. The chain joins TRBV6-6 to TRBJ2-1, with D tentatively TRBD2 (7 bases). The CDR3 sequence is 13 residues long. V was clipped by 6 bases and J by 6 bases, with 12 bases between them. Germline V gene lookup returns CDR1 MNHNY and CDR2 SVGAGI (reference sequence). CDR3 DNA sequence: TGTGCCAGCAGACAAGGGGGGGGCAATGAGCAGTTCTTC. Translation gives CASRQGGGNEQFF.

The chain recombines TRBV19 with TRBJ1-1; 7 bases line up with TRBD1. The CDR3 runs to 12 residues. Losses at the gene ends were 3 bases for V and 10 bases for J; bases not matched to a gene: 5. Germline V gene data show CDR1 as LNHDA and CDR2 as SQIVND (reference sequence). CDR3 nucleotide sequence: TGTGCCAGTAGTATCTCACAGGGGCCAGCTTTCTTT. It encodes CASSISQGPAFF.

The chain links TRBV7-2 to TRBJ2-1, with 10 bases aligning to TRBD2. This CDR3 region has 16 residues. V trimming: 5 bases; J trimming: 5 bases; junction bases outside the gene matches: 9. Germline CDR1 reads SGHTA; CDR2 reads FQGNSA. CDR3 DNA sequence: TGTGCCAGCAGCCACCCTAGCGGGGGATTAAACAATGAGCAGTTCTTC. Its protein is CASSHPSGGLNNEQFF.

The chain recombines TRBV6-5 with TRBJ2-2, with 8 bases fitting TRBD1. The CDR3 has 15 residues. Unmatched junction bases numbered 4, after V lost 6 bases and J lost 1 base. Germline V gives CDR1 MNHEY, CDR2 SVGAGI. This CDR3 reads CASRQGEKNTGELFF. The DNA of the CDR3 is TGTGCCAGCAGACAGGGGGAAAAGAACACCGGGGAGCTGTTTTTT.

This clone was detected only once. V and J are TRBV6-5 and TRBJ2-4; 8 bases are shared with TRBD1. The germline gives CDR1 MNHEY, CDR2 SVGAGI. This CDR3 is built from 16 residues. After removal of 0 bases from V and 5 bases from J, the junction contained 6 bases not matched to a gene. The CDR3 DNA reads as TGTGCCAGCAGTTACTCGAGTGGACAGGGTCAAAACATTCAGTACTTC. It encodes CASSYSSGQGQNIQYF.

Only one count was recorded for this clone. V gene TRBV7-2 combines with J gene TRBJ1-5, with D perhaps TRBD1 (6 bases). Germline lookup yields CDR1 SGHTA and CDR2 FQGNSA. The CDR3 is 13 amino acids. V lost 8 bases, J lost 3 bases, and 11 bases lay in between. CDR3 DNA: TGTGCCAGCGGCAGGGGCGTCAATCAGCCCCAGCATTTT. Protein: CASGRGVNQPQHF. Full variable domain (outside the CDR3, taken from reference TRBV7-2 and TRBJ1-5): GAGVSQSPSNKVTEKGKDVELRCDPISGHTALYWYRQSLGQGLEFLIYFQGNSAPDKSGLPSDRFSAERTGGSVSTLTIQRTQQEDSAVYLCASGRGVNQPQHFGDGTRLSIL.

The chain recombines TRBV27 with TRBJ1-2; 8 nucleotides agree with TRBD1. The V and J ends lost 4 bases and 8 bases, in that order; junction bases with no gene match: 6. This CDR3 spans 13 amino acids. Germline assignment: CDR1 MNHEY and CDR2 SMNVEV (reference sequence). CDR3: CASSSQGARGYTF. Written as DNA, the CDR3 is TGTGCCAGCAGTTCCCAGGGGGCGCGGGGCTACACCTTC.

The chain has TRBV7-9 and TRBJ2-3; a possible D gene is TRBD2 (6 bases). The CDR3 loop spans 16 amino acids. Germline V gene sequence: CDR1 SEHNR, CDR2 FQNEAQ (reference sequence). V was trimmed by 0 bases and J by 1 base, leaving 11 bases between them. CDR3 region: CASSLAPTGGTDTQYF. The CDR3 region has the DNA TGTGCCAGCAGCTTAGCTCCCACGGGGGGCACAGATACGCAGTATTTT.

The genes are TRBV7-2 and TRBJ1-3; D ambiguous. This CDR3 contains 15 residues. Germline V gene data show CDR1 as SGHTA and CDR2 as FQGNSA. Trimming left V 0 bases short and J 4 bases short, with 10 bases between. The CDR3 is CASSLAAERGNTIYF. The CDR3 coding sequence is TGTGCCAGCAGCTTAGCGGCGGAGCGGGGAAACACCATATATTTT.